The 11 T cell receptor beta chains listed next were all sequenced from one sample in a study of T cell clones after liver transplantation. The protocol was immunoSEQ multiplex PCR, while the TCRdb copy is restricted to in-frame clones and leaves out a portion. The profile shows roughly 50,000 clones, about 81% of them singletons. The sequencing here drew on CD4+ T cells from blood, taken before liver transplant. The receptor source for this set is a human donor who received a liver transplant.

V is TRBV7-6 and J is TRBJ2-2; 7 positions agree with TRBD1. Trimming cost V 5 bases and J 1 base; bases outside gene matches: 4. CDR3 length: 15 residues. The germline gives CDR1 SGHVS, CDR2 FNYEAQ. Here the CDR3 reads CASSRQGMNTGELFF. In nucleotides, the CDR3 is TGTGCCAGCAGCAGACAGGGTATGAACACCGGGGAGCTGTTTTTT.

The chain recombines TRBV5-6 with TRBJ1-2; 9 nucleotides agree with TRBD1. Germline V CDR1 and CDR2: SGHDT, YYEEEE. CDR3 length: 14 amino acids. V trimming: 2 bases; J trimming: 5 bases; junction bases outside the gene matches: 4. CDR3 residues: CASSLGQGLYGYTF. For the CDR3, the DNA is TGTGCCAGCAGCTTAGGACAGGGGTTGTATGGCTACACCTTC. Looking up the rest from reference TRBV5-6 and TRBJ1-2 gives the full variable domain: DAGVTQSPTHLIKTRGQQVTLRCSPKSGHDTVSWYQQALGQGPQFIFQYYEEEERQRGNFPDRFSGHQFPNYSSELNVNALLLGDSALYLCASSLGQGLYGYTFGSGTRLTVV.

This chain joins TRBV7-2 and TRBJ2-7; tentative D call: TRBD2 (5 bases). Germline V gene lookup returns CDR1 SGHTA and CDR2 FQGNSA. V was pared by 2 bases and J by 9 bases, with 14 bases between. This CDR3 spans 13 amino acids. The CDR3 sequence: CASSLFGVLGQYF. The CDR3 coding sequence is TGTGCCAGCAGCTTATTCGGGGTCCTTGGGCAGTACTTC.

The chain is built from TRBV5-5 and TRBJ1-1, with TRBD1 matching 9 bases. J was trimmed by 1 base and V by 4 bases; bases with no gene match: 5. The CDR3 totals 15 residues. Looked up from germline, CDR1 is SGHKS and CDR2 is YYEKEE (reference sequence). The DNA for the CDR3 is TGTGCCAGCAGCCCCGGGACAGGGCCGAACACTGAAGCTTTCTTT. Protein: CASSPGTGPNTEAFF.

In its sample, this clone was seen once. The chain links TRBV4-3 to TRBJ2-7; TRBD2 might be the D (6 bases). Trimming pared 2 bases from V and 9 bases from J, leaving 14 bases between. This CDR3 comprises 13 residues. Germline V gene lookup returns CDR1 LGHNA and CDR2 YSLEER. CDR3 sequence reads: CASSQQAGTRQYF. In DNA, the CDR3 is TGCGCCAGCAGCCAACAGGCGGGGACTCGGCAGTACTTC.

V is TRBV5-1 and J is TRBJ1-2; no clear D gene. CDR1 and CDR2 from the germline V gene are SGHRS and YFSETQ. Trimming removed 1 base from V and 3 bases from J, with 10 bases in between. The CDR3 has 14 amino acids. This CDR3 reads CASSLTAGDYGYTF. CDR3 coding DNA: TGCGCCAGCAGCTTGACGGCTGGGGACTATGGCTACACCTTC.

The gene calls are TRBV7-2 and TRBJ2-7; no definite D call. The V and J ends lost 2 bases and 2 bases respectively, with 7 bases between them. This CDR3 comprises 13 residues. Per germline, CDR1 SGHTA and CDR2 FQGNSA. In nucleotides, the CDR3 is TGTGCCAGCAGCTTACTAGGGACCTACGAGCAGTACTTC. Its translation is CASSLLGTYEQYF.

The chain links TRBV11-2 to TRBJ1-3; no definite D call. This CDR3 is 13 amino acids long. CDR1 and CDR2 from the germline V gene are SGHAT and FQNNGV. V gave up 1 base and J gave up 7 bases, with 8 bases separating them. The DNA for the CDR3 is TGTGCCAGCAGCTTAGGAAGGGCGAACACCATATATTTT. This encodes CASSLGRANTIYF.

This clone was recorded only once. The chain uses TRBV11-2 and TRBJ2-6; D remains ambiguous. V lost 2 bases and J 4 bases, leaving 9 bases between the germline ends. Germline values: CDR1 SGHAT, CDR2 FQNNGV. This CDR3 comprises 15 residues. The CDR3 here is CASSLLLGGANVLTF. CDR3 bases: TGTGCCAGCAGCTTACTGTTAGGAGGGGCCAACGTCCTGACTTTC.

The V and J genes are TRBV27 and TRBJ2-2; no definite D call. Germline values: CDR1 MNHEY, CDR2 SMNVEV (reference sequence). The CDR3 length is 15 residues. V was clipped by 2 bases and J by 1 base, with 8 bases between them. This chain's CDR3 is CASSLNGRNTGELFF. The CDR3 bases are TGTGCCAGCAGTTTAAACGGACGGAACACCGGGGAGCTGTTTTTT.

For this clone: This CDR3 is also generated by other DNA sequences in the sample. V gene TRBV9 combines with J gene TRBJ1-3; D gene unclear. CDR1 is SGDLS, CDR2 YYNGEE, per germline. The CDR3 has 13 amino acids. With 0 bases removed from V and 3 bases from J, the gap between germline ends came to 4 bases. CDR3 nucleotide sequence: TGTGCCAGCAGCGTAGATAGTGGAAACACCATATATTTT. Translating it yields CASSVDSGNTIYF.